A selection of T cell receptor beta chains follows, all from one sample in a study of CD8 T cells in Susac syndrome. TCRdb redid the calling of the immunoSEQ multiplex PCR reads with MiXCR, one entry per CDR3 protein. This table holds roughly 400,000 distinct CDR3 sequences, approximately 85% found once. The sequenced sample consisted of CD8+ T cells from PBMCs. The receptors originated from a human donor with multiple sclerosis. Both conserved end residues are part of each CDR3. D genes are given only for firm matches. Clone size is stated in some rows and not others, as once, few, many or a class when expanded.

d_gene,len,abundance,v_gene,j_gene,CDR3aa,CDR3nt
NA,12,NA,TRBV10-1,TRBJ1-2,CASSDGPYGYTF,TGCGCCAGCAGCGACGGACCCTATGGCTACACCTTC
NA,16,NA,TRBV3-1,TRBJ2-4,CASSQFINQHKNIQYF,TGTGCCAGCAGCCAATTTATCAACCAGCACAAAAACATTCAGTACTTC
TRBD2,16,NA,TRBV7-6,TRBJ2-7,CASSLASGDPSYEQYF,TGTGCCAGCAGCTTAGCTAGCGGGGACCCCTCCTACGAGCAGTACTTC
NA,13,few,TRBV6-2/TRBV6-3,TRBJ2-5,CASSSDRQETQYF,TGTGCCAGCAGTTCGGACAGACAAGAGACCCAGTACTTC
TRBD1,14,NA,TRBV27,TRBJ2-2,CASGTGVNTGELFF,TGTGCCAGCGGGACAGGGGTAAACACCGGGGAGCTGTTTTTT
TRBD1,14,NA,TRBV27,TRBJ2-5,CASSFGTGQETQYF,TGTGCCAGCAGTTTCGGGACAGGGCAAGAGACCCAGTACTTC
NA,12,NA,TRBV9,TRBJ2-1,CASSSALNEQFF,TGTGCCAGCAGCTCAGCCCTAAATGAGCAGTTCTTC
NA,13,NA,TRBV19,TRBJ2-2,CASTWGPTGELFF,TGTGCCAGTACATGGGGGCCCACCGGGGAGCTGTTTTTT
NA,16,NA,TRBV4-1,TRBJ2-3,CASSQGHWGFTDTQYF,TGCGCCAGCAGCCAAGGCCACTGGGGATTCACAGATACGCAGTATTTT
NA,15,NA,TRBV6-5,TRBJ2-7,CASSYTGTFPYEQYF,TGTGCCAGCAGTTACACCGGTACTTTTCCCTACGAGCAGTACTTC
TRBD2,15,NA,TRBV7-2,TRBJ2-7,CASSPRTSGTYEQYF,TGTGCCAGCAGCCCGCGGACTAGCGGTACCTACGAGCAGTACTTC
NA,13,NA,TRBV29-1,TRBJ1-2,CSVEDRPAYGYTF,TGCAGCGTTGAAGACAGGCCAGCCTATGGCTACACCTTC
TRBD1,15,NA,TRBV28,TRBJ1-1,CASSLARQGLTEAFF,TGTGCCAGCAGTTTAGCCCGACAGGGGCTCACTGAAGCTTTCTTT
NA,14,NA,TRBV6-1,TRBJ2-7,CASSPRTVPNEQYF,TGTGCCAGCAGTCCGAGGACAGTCCCCAACGAGCAGTACTTC
NA,13,few,TRBV7-6,TRBJ1-1,CASSLDTNTEAFF,TGTGCCAGCAGCTTAGACACGAACACTGAAGCTTTCTTT
NA,14,few,TRBV6-1,TRBJ2-6,CASSDRQGGNVLTF,TGTGCCAGCAGTGACAGACAGGGAGGCAACGTCCTGACTTTC
NA,14,few,TRBV6-1,TRBJ1-6,CASSVSGIGSPLHF,TGTGCCAGCAGTGTATCAGGGATCGGCTCACCCCTCCACTTT
TRBD1,17,NA,TRBV3-1,TRBJ2-1,CASSPEADRGLNNEQFF,TGTGCCAGCAGCCCAGAAGCGGACAGGGGGCTAAACAATGAGCAGTTCTTC
TRBD2,20,NA,TRBV25-1,TRBJ2-3,CASSDFAGTSGDASTDTQYF,TGTGCCAGCAGTGACTTCGCCGGGACTAGCGGGGATGCTAGCACAGATACGCAGTATTTT
NA,14,NA,TRBV3-1,TRBJ2-3,CASSQVGTLDTQYF,TGTGCCAGCAGCCAAGTAGGGACTCTAGATACGCAGTATTTT
TRBD1,13,NA,TRBV19,TRBJ2-2,CASSDRAVGELFF,TGTGCCAGTTCGGACAGGGCGGTCGGGGAGCTGTTTTTT
NA,13,NA,TRBV20-1,TRBJ1-2,CSAISDSNYGYTF,TGCAGTGCTATTTCCGACTCTAACTATGGCTACACCTTC
NA,16,once,TRBV6-2/TRBV6-3,TRBJ1-6,CASRNSRGSYNSPLHF,TGTGCCAGCAGAAACTCCAGGGGCTCCTATAATTCACCCCTCCACTTT
NA,15,NA,TRBV10-2,TRBJ1-2,CASSESIGDPYGYTF,TGCGCCAGCAGTGAGTCGATTGGGGACCCCTATGGCTACACCTTC
NA,15,NA,TRBV7-9,TRBJ2-5,CASSVARDYQETQYF,TGTGCCAGCAGCGTAGCCCGGGACTACCAAGAGACCCAGTACTTC
NA,14,NA,TRBV6-5,TRBJ2-7,CASSYSAGMDEQYF,TGTGCCAGCAGTTACTCGGCAGGGATGGACGAGCAGTACTTC
NA,16,once,TRBV30,TRBJ1-2,CAWRGQGEWVVYGYTF,TGTGCCTGGAGGGGTCAAGGGGAATGGGTTGTCTATGGCTACACCTTC
NA,15,NA,TRBV12-3/TRBV12-4,TRBJ1-1,CASSSDRPPNTEAFF,TGTGCCAGCAGCTCGGACCGACCGCCAAACACTGAAGCTTTCTTT
NA,15,NA,TRBV28,TRBJ1-5,CASARNGDSNQPQHF,TGTGCCAGCGCTCGAAACGGGGATAGCAATCAGCCCCAGCATTTT
NA,14,NA,TRBV5-6,TRBJ1-2,CASNLIPTNYGYTF,TGTGCCAGCAACCTAATACCTACGAACTATGGCTACACCTTC
NA,12,NA,TRBV20-1,TRBJ2-7,CSARELSYEQYF,TGCAGTGCTAGGGAACTTTCCTACGAGCAGTACTTC
NA,16,NA,TRBV27,TRBJ2-2,CASRYLGQGETGELFF,TGTGCCAGCAGATACCTAGGGCAGGGAGAGACCGGGGAGCTGTTTTTT
NA,13,NA,TRBV7-6,TRBJ2-5,CASSPTGSETQYF,TGTGCCAGCAGCCCCACGGGGTCAGAGACCCAGTACTTC
NA,16,few,TRBV27,TRBJ2-7,CASSSLAGGRSYEQYF,TGTGCCAGCAGTTCCCTCGCCGGGGGTCGATCCTACGAGCAGTACTTC
NA,13,NA,TRBV30,TRBJ2-5,CAWIRSSGETQYF,TGTGCCTGGATTCGGTCATCCGGAGAGACCCAGTACTTC
NA,17,NA,TRBV4-1,TRBJ2-5,CASSYNRASGPQETQYF,TGCGCCAGCAGCTACAACAGGGCTAGCGGCCCCCAAGAGACCCAGTACTTC
TRBD1,13,NA,TRBV19,TRBJ1-2,CATLGQEPSGYTF,TGTGCCACACTAGGACAGGAACCCTCGGGCTACACCTTC
NA,16,once,TRBV27,TRBJ2-1,CASSFLGGIAYNEQFF,TGTGCCAGCAGTTTTTTAGGGGGTATCGCCTACAATGAGCAGTTCTTC
NA,16,NA,TRBV4-1,TRBJ2-7,CASSQDGTGLALEQYF,TGCGCCAGCAGCCAAGATGGAACGGGGCTGGCTCTCGAGCAGTACTTC
TRBD2,17,NA,TRBV20-1,TRBJ2-7,CSARELAGPRSPYEQYF,TGCAGTGCTAGAGAACTAGCGGGACCACGAAGTCCCTACGAGCAGTACTTC
TRBD1,16,NA,TRBV4-1,TRBJ1-2,CASSQGSGGEIYGYTF,TGCGCCAGCAGCCAAGGTTCAGGGGGGGAAATCTATGGCTACACCTTC
NA,14,NA,TRBV12-3/TRBV12-4,TRBJ1-1,CASRPATANTEAFF,TGTGCCAGCAGACCCGCGACAGCCAACACTGAAGCTTTCTTT
NA,13,NA,TRBV28,TRBJ2-5,CASRDNAEETQYF,TGTGCCAGCAGGGACAATGCCGAGGAGACCCAGTACTTC
NA,16,NA,TRBV28,TRBJ2-7,CASSQLQGGESYEQYF,TGTGCCAGCAGTCAGCTACAGGGTGGTGAGTCCTACGAGCAGTACTTC
NA,14,NA,TRBV28,TRBJ2-7,CASSLDRGLNEQYF,TGTGCCAGCAGTTTAGACCGGGGGCTAAACGAGCAGTACTTC
NA,15,NA,TRBV4-1,TRBJ1-5,CASRNDGYSNQPQHF,TGCGCCAGCAGAAACGACGGGTATAGCAATCAGCCCCAGCATTTT
TRBD1,15,NA,TRBV12-3/TRBV12-4,TRBJ1-2,CASSRTGDWVYGYTF,TGTGCCAGCAGTCGGACAGGGGATTGGGTTTATGGCTACACCTTC
NA,15,NA,TRBV6-4,TRBJ2-1,CASSHGGGEYNEQFF,TGTGCCAGCAGCCATGGAGGGGGCGAATACAATGAGCAGTTCTTC
TRBD1,14,NA,TRBV30,TRBJ2-7,CAWSMGQGAYEQYF,TGTGCCTGGAGTATGGGACAGGGCGCCTACGAGCAGTACTTC
NA,14,NA,TRBV14,TRBJ1-4,CASSQGGPSEKLFF,TGTGCCAGCAGCCAAGGGGGCCCAAGTGAAAAACTGTTTTTT
TRBD1,16,NA,TRBV27,TRBJ1-5,CASSPHGTGYNQPQHF,TGTGCCAGCAGTCCGCACGGGACAGGGTACAATCAGCCCCAGCATTTT
NA,14,NA,TRBV12-3/TRBV12-4,TRBJ1-1,CASSLTQGNTEAFF,TGTGCCAGCAGTTTAACACAGGGGAACACTGAAGCTTTCTTT
TRBD2,16,once,TRBV6-5,TRBJ2-3,CASSYSTSGVTDTQYF,TGTGCCAGCAGTTACTCGACTAGCGGGGTCACAGATACGCAGTATTTT
NA,15,once,TRBV5-1,TRBJ1-1,CASSLGGIMNTEAFF,TGCGCCAGCAGCTTGGGGGGGATAATGAACACTGAAGCTTTCTTT